A single sample gave rise to the 31 T cell receptor beta chains below, sequenced in a study of control samples from healthy donors and cancer patients. Only in-frame clones appear in the TCRdb table, and some are missing; sequencing was by immunoSEQ multiplex PCR. Of 170,000 or so clones in the sample, around 93% are singletons; the top ten hold more than 1.4%. Sequences were obtained from blood. Receptors originate from a man between 18 and 29 years old in good health.

The genes are TRBV5-1 and TRBJ1-1, with a possible D match to TRBD1 (5 bases). The CDR3 has 15 amino acids. Germline V gives CDR1 SGHRS, CDR2 YFSETQ. V shed 2 bases and J shed 3 bases, with 14 bases lying between them. This CDR3 reads CASSFPQGGDTEAFF. The DNA of the CDR3 is TGCGCCAGCAGCTTTCCTCAGGGAGGCGACACTGAAGCTTTCTTT.

This clone occurred once. The V call is TRBV9, the J call TRBJ2-5, with D unclear. This CDR3 comprises 15 residues. V was clipped by 3 bases and J by 2 bases, with 14 bases between them. The germline CDR1 and CDR2 sequences are SGDLS and YYNGEE. The CDR3 region is CASSAGVLQQETQYF. The DNA of the CDR3 is TGTGCCAGCAGCGCCGGCGTACTCCAACAAGAGACCCAGTACTTC.

The chain uses TRBV5-1 and TRBJ2-7; 15 positions agree with TRBD2. The length of the CDR3 is 17 residues. Germline-derived CDR1 and CDR2 are SGHRS and YFSETQ. Trimming removed 3 bases from V and 0 bases from J; junction bases left unmatched: 4. CDR3 sequence reads: CASSWTSGGASSYEQYF. The CDR3 DNA is TGCGCCAGCAGCTGGACTAGCGGGGGGGCCTCCTCCTACGAGCAGTACTTC.

The chain uses TRBV28 and TRBJ2-1; 10 bases fit TRBD2. With V trimmed by 4 bases and J by 8 bases, 8 bases remained unmatched. Looked up from germline, CDR1 is MDHEN and CDR2 is SYDVKM. There are 15 residues in the CDR3. The CDR3 DNA is TGTGCCAGCAGTTCGTTAGCGGGGGGCCTTTATGAGCAGTTCTTC. This translates into CASSSLAGGLYEQFF. The full variable domain, with the rest looked up from reference TRBV28 and TRBJ2-1, is DVKVTQSSRYLVKRTGEKVFLECVQDMDHENMFWYRQDPGLGLRLIYFSYDVKMKEKGDIPEGYSVSREKKERFSLILESASTNQTSMYLCASSSLAGGLYEQFFGPGTRLTVL.

V gene TRBV6-5 combines with J gene TRBJ2-3; 11 bases agree with TRBD2. V trimming: 1 base; J trimming: 4 bases; junction bases outside the gene matches: 1. The CDR3 is 15 amino acids. The germline CDR1 and CDR2 sequences are MNHEY and SVGAGI. This chain's CDR3 is CASSYFSGGADTQYF. The DNA for the CDR3 is TGTGCCAGCAGTTACTTTAGCGGGGGGGCAGATACGCAGTATTTT.

V gene TRBV7-3 combines with J gene TRBJ2-5, with a possible D match to TRBD2 (6 bases). The V gene lost 2 bases and the J gene lost 4 bases, with 11 bases spanning the gap. CDR1 and CDR2 from the germline V gene are SGHTA and FQGTGA. The CDR3 spans 14 residues. CDR3 coding DNA: TGTGCCAGCAGCTTAGGAGGGGCCCGAGAGACCCAGTACTTC. Its protein product is CASSLGGARETQYF.

The rearrangement links TRBV5-1 to TRBJ2-6, with 8 bases matching TRBD1. V trimming: 4 bases; J trimming: 0 bases; junction bases outside the gene matches: 9. The CDR3 has 18 amino acids. Germline CDR1 is SGHRS and CDR2 is YFSETQ. CDR3 sequence (DNA): TGCGCCAGCAGCCCGGACACAGGGGGTTACTCTGGGGCCAACGTCCTGACTTTC. It specifies CASSPDTGGYSGANVLTF. The full variable domain, in which reference TRBV5-1 and TRBJ2-6 provide the parts outside the CDR3, is KAGVTQTPRYLIKTRGQQVTLSCSPISGHRSVSWYQQTPGQGLQFLFEYFSETQRNKGNFPGRFSGRQFSNSRSEMNVSTLELGDSALYLCASSPDTGGYSGANVLTFGAGSRLTVL.

The chain couples TRBV18 to TRBJ2-5; TRBD2 matches at 9 bases. The ends lost 2 bases at V and 3 bases at J; junction bases unmatched: 4. Germline-derived CDR1 and CDR2 are KGHSH and LQKENI. CDR3 length equals 15 residues. The CDR3 loop is CASSPTASGKETQYF. CDR3 DNA: TGTGCCAGCTCACCAACGGCTAGCGGGAAAGAGACCCAGTACTTC.

The chain recombines TRBV18 with TRBJ2-1; TRBD1 aligns across 7 bases. The J segment lost 6 bases and the V segment lost 0 bases, leaving 5 bases of the junction unmatched. This CDR3 region has 15 residues. The germline V gene has CDR1 KGHSH and CDR2 LQKENI. The CDR3 region has the DNA TGTGCCAGCTCACCACCGACAGGGAATGGCAATGAGCAGTTCTTC. Protein product: CASSPPTGNGNEQFF.

The chain combines TRBV24-1 with TRBJ1-1, with TRBD1 matching 8 bases. V dropped 12 bases and J dropped 3; count of bases not matched to a gene: 17. This CDR3 comprises 16 residues. The germline gives CDR1 KGHDR, CDR2 SFDVKD. The CDR3 protein is CASRQGCRRADTEAFF. The CDR3 region has the DNA TGTGCCTCGCGACAGGGGTGTAGAAGGGCGGACACTGAAGCTTTCTTT.

The V and J genes are TRBV6-1 and TRBJ2-1, with 10 bases that match TRBD2. Germline CDR1 reads MNHNS; CDR2 reads SASEGT. The CDR3 consists of 14 residues. V lost 2 bases to trimming and J lost 8 bases; unmatched junction nucleotides: 3. Here the CDR3 reads CASSEQRGGYEQFF. DNA for the CDR3: TGTGCCAGCAGTGAACAGCGGGGGGGATATGAGCAGTTCTTC.

The V call is TRBV29-1, the J call TRBJ2-3; possible D gene TRBD1, 5 bases. The CDR3 has 13 residues. The germline V and J ends were trimmed by 5 bases and 2 bases, with 11 bases remaining between them. The germline V gene encodes CDR1 SQVTM and CDR2 ANQGSEA. The CDR3 spells CSVPRVYTDTQYF. The CDR3 DNA follows: TGCAGCGTTCCCAGGGTCTACACAGATACGCAGTATTTT.

In DNA, the CDR3 is TGTGCCATCAGTGAGTCAGGGCAGGCAAGTTTAGCTAACTATGGCTACACCTTC. It translates to CAISESGQASLANYGYTF. This chain uses TRBV10-3 with TRBJ1-2; no definite D call. The CDR3 runs 18 residues. CDR1 is ENHRY and CDR2 is SYGVKD in the germline V gene. Trimming removed 0 bases at V and 0 bases at J, with 17 bases between.

This rearrangement joins TRBV11-2 to TRBJ1-5; TRBD1 is a possible D gene (5 bases). In germline, CDR1 is SGHAT, CDR2 FQNNGV. This CDR3 is 13 amino acids long. V dropped 5 bases and J dropped 7 bases, with 12 bases sitting between them. The DNA for the CDR3 is TGTGCCAGCAGCGTTCAGGGTAGACAGCCCCAGCATTTT. It translates to CASSVQGRQPQHF.

The V call is TRBV20-1, the J call TRBJ2-1, with D perhaps TRBD1 or TRBD2 (5 bases each). The V end was cut by 8 bases, the J end by 8 bases, with 13 bases between. Germline loops: CDR1 DFQATT, CDR2 SNEGSKA (reference sequence). This CDR3 is built from 11 residues. The DNA for the CDR3 is TGCAGTACCGAGGGGTTCGATGAGCAGTTCTTC. Protein sequence: CSTEGFDEQFF.

This clone was seen only a few times. This chain links TRBV19 with TRBJ1-5, with 7 bases matching TRBD1. J lost 2 bases, V lost 7 bases, and 5 bases had no gene match. CDR3 length: 14 amino acids. Germline CDR1 and CDR2: LNHDA and SQIVND (reference sequence). DNA for the CDR3: TGTGCCAGTATTCAGGGGGGTGGCAATCAGCCCCAGCATTTT. This gives the protein CASIQGGGNQPQHF. The full variable domain, its missing parts supplied by reference TRBV19 and TRBJ1-5, is DGGITQSPKYLFRKEGQNVTLSCEQNLNHDAMYWYRQDPGQGLRLIYYSQIVNDFQKGDIAEGYSVSREKKESFPLTVTSAQKNPTAFYLCASIQGGGNQPQHFGDGTRLSIL.

This clone occurred once. The chain combines TRBV7-2 with TRBJ1-4, with 7 bases matching TRBD1. With V trimmed by 0 bases and J by 11 bases, 0 bases remained unmatched. The germline V gene has CDR1 SGHTA and CDR2 FQGNSA. The CDR3 has 12 residues. The CDR3 loop reads CASSLAQGKLFF. As DNA, the CDR3 is TGTGCCAGCAGCTTAGCACAGGGGAAACTGTTTTTT.

The chain's CDR3 is CASQGRPGATGTGGYEQYF. The DNA for the CDR3 is TGTGCCAGCCAGGGCCGGCCAGGGGCTACCGGGACTGGAGGTTACGAGCAGTACTTC. The chain recombines TRBV5-6 with TRBJ2-7, with D possibly being TRBD1 or TRBD2 (6 bases each). The CDR3 consists of 19 residues. V lost 7 bases, J lost 4 bases, and 33 bases lay in between. In germline, CDR1 is SGHDT, CDR2 YYEEEE.

The chain has TRBV21-1 and TRBJ2-3. TRBV21-1 is labeled a pseudogene. CDR3 length: 14 amino acids. CDR3 coding DNA: TGTGCCAGCAGCAAACGACGGAGCACAGATACGCAGTATTTT. Encoded protein: CASSKRRSTDTQYF.

Here the CDR3 reads CASRAVSYNEQFF. The DNA for the CDR3 is TGTGCCAGTAGAGCGGTCTCCTACAATGAGCAGTTCTTC. This chain connects TRBV19 to TRBJ2-1; D is perhaps TRBD2 (5 bases). The CDR3 is 13 residues long. V was clipped by 6 bases and J by 0 bases, with 6 bases between them. In germline, CDR1 is LNHDA, CDR2 SQIVND (reference sequence).

The chain joins TRBV30 to TRBJ2-3; D unclear. V lost 7 bases and J 2 bases, leaving 4 bases between the germline ends. Germline V gene lookup returns CDR1 GTSNPN and CDR2 SVGIG (reference sequence). The CDR3 has 10 amino acids. CDR3 sequence: CAYDTDTQYF. CDR3 in DNA: TGTGCCTATGACACAGATACGCAGTATTTT.

The CDR3 here is CAISEPWEVGGNTIYF. Here the CDR3 DNA reads TGTGCCATCAGTGAACCCTGGGAAGTTGGAGGAAACACCATATATTTT. This sequence joins TRBV10-3 and TRBJ1-3, with no clear D. Between the trimmed V and J ends, which lost 3 bases and 4 bases, there was a span of 16 bases. Germline CDR1 ENHRY, CDR2 SYGVKD. The CDR3 contains 16 residues.

The chain couples TRBV19 to TRBJ2-3, with a possible D match to TRBD1 (6 bases). The CDR3 contains 15 residues. Germline V gene sequence: CDR1 LNHDA, CDR2 SQIVND (reference sequence). V was clipped by 6 bases and J by 6 bases, with 19 bases between them. In nucleotides, the CDR3 is TGTGCCAGTAGCCGCAGCAGGGGAATGGGGGATACGCAGTATTTT. Translating gives CASSRSRGMGDTQYF.

The CDR3 reads CASQTSAGELFF. In DNA form, the CDR3 reads TGTGCCAGCCAGACTAGCGCCGGGGAGCTGTTTTTT. The chain couples TRBV2 to TRBJ2-2; TRBD2 aligns across 8 bases. With V trimmed by 8 bases and J by 6 bases, 2 bases remained unmatched. Germline CDR1 SNHLY, CDR2 FYNNEI. The CDR3 has 12 amino acids.

The V call is TRBV19, the J call TRBJ1-5, with 9 positions matching TRBD1. Germline CDR1 reads LNHDA; CDR2 reads SQIVND (reference sequence). The CDR3 is made up of 16 amino acids. V gave up 10 bases and J gave up 3 bases; unmatched junction bases: 13. The CDR3 loop is CATTGTGPRSNQPQHF. The DNA of the CDR3 is TGTGCCACCACTGGGACAGGGCCACGATCCAATCAGCCCCAGCATTTT.

The CDR3 DNA is TGTGCCAGCAGCTTAGGTCTAGGGGGCTCCTACGAGCAGTACTTC. It is translated as CASSLGLGGSYEQYF. The chain is built from TRBV7-8 and TRBJ2-7, with a weak D call TRBD1 (6 bases). The CDR3 contains 15 residues. Trimming pared 1 base from V and 0 bases from J, leaving 10 bases between. Per germline, CDR1 SGHVS and CDR2 FQNEAQ.

This clone occurred once. The V gene is TRBV19, the J gene TRBJ2-2, with TRBD1 identical over 7 bases. CDR1 LNHDA and CDR2 SQIVND come from the germline V gene (reference sequence). The junction had 2 bases not matched to a gene; V was cut back by 0 bases and J by 4 bases. The CDR3 is 15 amino acids. CDR3 sequence: CASSIEPGGTGELFF. The CDR3 DNA reads TGTGCCAGTAGTATAGAACCAGGGGGCACCGGGGAGCTGTTTTTT. Full variable domain (outside the CDR3, taken from reference TRBV19 and TRBJ2-2): DGGITQSPKYLFRKEGQNVTLSCEQNLNHDAMYWYRQDPGQGLRLIYYSQIVNDFQKGDIAEGYSVSREKKESFPLTVTSAQKNPTAFYLCASSIEPGGTGELFFGEGSRLTVL.

This sequence joins TRBV25-1 and TRBJ1-2, with 9 bases that match TRBD1. CDR3 size: 13 residues. From germline, CDR1 is MGHDK and CDR2 SYGVNS. The trim removed 8 bases at V and 8 bases at J, leaving 9 bases unmatched. The DNA of the CDR3 is TGTGCCAGCCTTGGACAGGGGCCGGTCGGCTACACCTTC. As protein: CASLGQGPVGYTF.

The genes are TRBV14 and TRBJ2-7; D is unclear. In germline, CDR1 is SGHDN, CDR2 FVKESK. The germline V and J ends were trimmed by 4 bases and 2 bases, with 18 bases remaining between them. This CDR3 has 16 residues. For the CDR3, the DNA is TGTGCCAGCAGCCGGATAAACCTCGTAGGGACCTACGAGCAGTACTTC. Translated: CASSRINLVGTYEQYF.

The V and J genes are TRBV7-8 and TRBJ2-2, with TRBD2 matching over 7 bases. The CDR3 covers 16 residues. The trim removed 5 bases at V and 1 base at J, leaving 7 bases unmatched. Germline V gives CDR1 SGHVS, CDR2 FQNEAQ. CDR3 amino acids: CASSLDGGLNTGELFF. Here the CDR3 DNA reads TGTGCCAGCAGCCTTGACGGGGGGTTGAACACCGGGGAGCTGTTTTTT.

V is TRBV6-5 and J is TRBJ1-2; D unclear. CDR3 length equals 13 residues. The V end lost 4 bases, the J end lost 4 bases, and 10 bases lay between the germline ends. The germline V gene encodes CDR1 MNHEY and CDR2 SVGAGI. CDR3 sequence: CASSWAGFYGYTF. As DNA, the CDR3 is TGTGCCAGCAGTTGGGCAGGATTCTATGGCTACACCTTC.